This TCR beta chain was documented in a study of beta chain features in type 1 diabetes listed by TCRdb under 2018. Looking at the study overall: Mean age, gender distribution, total cell number and subset yield did not differ between patients and healthy donors. A total of 100 million to 110 million sorted cells were examined across all samples, and a strong correlation was observed between cell number per subset and RNA yield. The study compared the TCRB repertoires of sorted circulating CD4+ T cell subsets in recently diagnosed type 1 diabetes patients with those in matched healthy donors. Regulatory and stem cell-like memory subsets were isolated from only 8 patients and roughly eight healthy donors, whereas naive and central memory subsets came from all 30 or so donors. Points the paper makes about the study in general: Fewer insertions and more nucleotide deletions at VDJ recombination sites were observed in patients with type 1 diabetes, implying thymic rearrangement abnormalities. Because cDNA rather than genomic DNA was sequenced, highly expressing activated cells could have been over-represented, although no difference in activation and CD3 levels was found between groups. Type 1 diabetes patients showed a moderate but significant shortening of TCRB CDR3 length in all four CD4+ subsets. Naive, central memory and regulatory TCRB repertoires appeared to be more alike among patients than among healthy donors. PCR may preferentially amplify shorter templates, but because patient and control samples were amplified and corrected together, any resulting skew would affect both groups equally. HLA sub-analyses involved small numbers of individuals, so any influence of HLA type on TCRB rearrangement remained unresolved.

The CDR3 goes from the cysteine to the phenylalanine over 15 residues. The CDR3 DNA has 45 bases and is translated from base 1. The germline V gene (reference sequence) gives CDR1 as LNHNV and CDR2 as YYDKDF. At the junction V is shortened by 3 bases and J by 0 bases, with 9 bases in between. The High Capacity cDNA Reverse Transcription Kit was used to reverse transcribe all of the isolated RNA, meaning that expressed TCRB transcripts were what got sequenced. Naive, central memory and regulatory T cell samples underwent deep immunoSEQ sequencing, averaging around 3.7 million total reads per sample. Sorted cells were lysed in RLT buffer and RNA was extracted with DNase-treated RNeasy Micro or Mini kits, depending on cell number. To prevent cross-contamination, every cell subset was processed on its own, while patient and healthy donor samples were processed together. The immunoSEQ multiplex PCR was used to amplify TCRB sequences from cDNA, generating 87-bp fragments that spanned the CDR3 region. The amplicons were sequenced using the Illumina HiSeq platform. The paper's processing steps were these. PCR bias was corrected computationally using synthetic template baselines, and reads within Hamming distance 2 were collapsed, with unmergeable singletons discarded. By aligning reads against IMGT, V, D and J genes, CDR3 length, and insertions or deletions at six rearrangement sites were assigned. Within each subset, clonotype counts were normalized to sorted cell number, and only after that were true diversity and Gini coefficients computed with the tcR R package. The overlap coefficient, calculated on TCRB nucleotide sequences, was used to measure repertoire sharing. TCRdb mirrors the immuneACCESS table, restricted to in-frame sequences. Some clones are absent from its copies; in checked studies, under half trace to an unresolved V gene, and the reason for the others is unknown. That table is the source of V, J and clone size, and D and trimming were worked out from the DNA. The table for this sample lists under 350,000 clones; 8% of them were counted only once. The ten most abundant clones make up over 0.8% of the sample.

From each donor, a single peripheral blood sample of about 120 mL on average was drawn into heparinised tubes. A BD FACSAria II was used to sort naive, central memory, regulatory and stem cell-like memory CD4+ T cells with a panel that included CD45RO, CCR7, CD25, CD127, CD95 and CD27. All sorted populations exceeded 95% purity. PBMCs were isolated right away by Lymphoprep density gradient centrifugation and were stained directly, without culture. So that batch effects would be minimized, each experiment stained and sorted samples in pairs, pairing one healthy donor with one patient. This clone has at least ten counts. Its antigen is not yet known. No much larger clonotype is one base removed from it; base qualities were not supplied.

The sample taken for sequencing was central memory CD4+ T cells from blood. This TCR came from a woman in her late teens or twenties in good health. Rearrangement joined TRBV15 to TRBJ1-3; the D gene cannot be resolved reliably. The nucleotides are TGTGCCACCAGCAGGGCCACCGCCTCTGGAAACACCATATATTTT. Translated, this gives CATSRATASGNTIYF.